The 17 T cell receptor beta chains given below trace back to one sample, sequenced in a study of T cells in Graves' hyperthyroidism and ophthalmopathy (dated by TCRdb to between 2018 and 2021). The method was multiplex PCR. Sequencer: Illumina HiSeq 2000. The TCR beta CDR3 regions were amplified from RNA transcripts. For the first round of RT-PCR on the TCR CDR3, the HTBI primer set was used together with the Qiagen OneStep RT-PCR kit. The public reads were run again by TCRdb, first through fastp at Q25 and then through MiXCR, and only productive beta chains were kept. Rows are unified per CDR3 protein, each entry keeping the most common DNA and genes. Here the sample has a few hundred thousand distinct CDR3 sequences; 25% occur a single time. The top ten constitute roughly 70% of the sample. Sample: blood. Receptors originate from a man in his forties or fifties with Graves' hyperthyroidism.

This clonotype has a count of ten or more. The chain's CDR3 is CSAVDPSGRTDTQYF. The CDR3, as DNA: TGCAGTGCTGTAGACCCTAGCGGCCGCACAGATACGCAGTATTTT. The J gene is TRBJ2-3, the V gene TRBV20-1; 7 bases match TRBD2. The J segment lost 1 base and the V segment lost 5 bases, leaving 9 bases of the junction unmatched. Germline assignment: CDR1 DFQATT and CDR2 SNEGSKA (reference sequence). The CDR3 totals 15 residues.

The chain combines TRBV4-1 with TRBJ2-7, with TRBD2 as a possible D gene (5 bases). Trimming removed 1 base at V and 0 bases at J, with 7 bases between. Germline-derived CDR1 and CDR2 are MGHRA and YSYEKL. The CDR3 spans 14 residues. The CDR3 protein is CASSQGRDSYEQYF. Here the CDR3 DNA reads TGCGCCAGCAGCCAAGGTCGGGACTCCTACGAGCAGTACTTC.

This clonotype came up a few times. The gene calls are TRBV27 and TRBJ1-5; D is ambiguous. CDR1 MNHEY and CDR2 SMNVEV come from the germline V gene (reference sequence). Trimming removed 1 base at V and 2 bases at J, with 6 bases between. The CDR3 length is 14 residues. Written as DNA, the CDR3 is TGTGCCAGCAGTTTATTCGGGGGCAATCAGCCCCAGCATTTT. It specifies CASSLFGGNQPQHF.

Many counts were recorded for this clonotype. This chain links TRBV11-2 with TRBJ2-5; D perhaps matches TRBD2 (6 bases). The germline V and J ends were trimmed by 2 bases and 0 bases, with 16 bases remaining between them. Germline CDR1 SGHAT, CDR2 FQNNGV. The CDR3 runs to 17 residues. The CDR3 DNA follows: TGTGCCAGCAGCTTATGGGGTAGCGGATCGTACCAAGAGACCCAGTACTTC. Amino acids: CASSLWGSGSYQETQYF. The whole variable domain, filled in from reference TRBV11-2 and TRBJ2-5, reads EAGVAQSPRYKIIEKRQSVAFWCNPISGHATLYWYQQILGQGPKLLIQFQNNGVVDDSQLPKDRFSAERLKGVDSTLKIQPAKLEDSAVYLCASSLWGSGSYQETQYFGPGTRLLVL.

This clonotype showed up many times. CDR3 protein: CASSWTVRDEQYF. The DNA for the CDR3 is TGTGCCAGCAGTTGGACGGTCCGGGACGAGCAGTACTTC. This chain links TRBV27 with TRBJ2-7; D gene unclear. Germline lookup yields CDR1 MNHEY and CDR2 SMNVEV (reference sequence). The CDR3 is made up of 13 amino acids. V lost 4 bases and J 5 bases, leaving 12 bases between the germline ends.

This clonotype was recorded a few times. V is TRBV6-2 or TRBV6-3 and J is TRBJ1-2, with 9 bases that match TRBD1. Germline trimming cut 5 bases from V and 3 bases from J; bases unmatched to any gene: 4. CDR1 MNHEY and CDR2 SVGEGT come from the germline V gene. The CDR3 is 14 amino acids. The CDR3 loop is CASSQTGGYYGYTF. CDR3 nucleotides: TGTGCCAGCAGTCAAACAGGGGGCTACTATGGCTACACCTTC.

V gene TRBV10-3 combines with J gene TRBJ2-1; TRBD2 aligns across 8 bases. This CDR3 region has 13 residues. Trimming took 4 bases from V and 8 from J; bases not matched to a gene: 4. Germline V CDR1 and CDR2: ENHRY, SYGVKD. Here the CDR3 DNA reads TGTGCCATCAGTGTCCCTAGCGGGTATGAGCAGTTCTTC. Its translation is CAISVPSGYEQFF.

This clonotype turned up a few times. The chain couples TRBV27 to TRBJ2-7; TRBD2 is a possible D gene (6 bases). This CDR3 comprises 14 residues. V was trimmed by 4 bases and J by 2 bases, leaving 12 bases between them. Germline CDR1 and CDR2: MNHEY and SMNVEV (reference sequence). In DNA, the CDR3 is TGTGCCAGCAGTTCGGGAGCTCAAACCTACGAGCAGTACTTC. Encoded protein: CASSSGAQTYEQYF.

The chain employs TRBV7-6 and TRBJ2-2; perhaps TRBD2 as D (5 bases). V gave up 5 bases and J gave up 2 bases, with 9 bases separating them. Germline V gives CDR1 SGHVS, CDR2 FNYEAQ. The length of the CDR3 is 14 residues. CDR3 sequence reads: CASSRTFNTGELFF. CDR3 in DNA: TGTGCCAGCAGCCGGACTTTCAACACCGGGGAGCTGTTTTTT. Based on the CDR3 plus reference TRBV7-6 and TRBJ2-2, the full variable domain is GAGVSQSPRYKVTKRGQDVALRCDPISGHVSLYWYRQALGQGPEFLTYFNYEAQQDKSGLPNDRFSAERPEGSISTLTIQRTEQRDSAMYRCASSRTFNTGELFFGEGSRLTVL.

This clonotype has a count of ten or more. This sequence joins TRBV7-2 and TRBJ2-7; TRBD1 aligns across 7 bases. The CDR3 contains 15 residues. With 3 bases clipped from V and 0 bases from J, the junction kept 5 bases outside the gene matches. The germline V gene encodes CDR1 SGHTA and CDR2 FQGNSA. The DNA for the CDR3 is TGTGCCAGCAGCTTCGCCGGGACAGCCTCCTACGAGCAGTACTTC. As protein: CASSFAGTASYEQYF.

This clonotype has at least ten counts. V usage is TRBV19 and J usage is TRBJ2-7; 7 bases map to TRBD1. Germline loops: CDR1 LNHDA, CDR2 SQIVND (reference sequence). The junction had 3 bases not matched to a gene; V was cut back by 2 bases and J by 2 bases. The CDR3 sequence is 14 residues long. CDR3 protein: CASSIRDRPYEQYF. CDR3 nucleotide sequence: TGTGCCAGTAGTATACGGGACAGACCCTACGAGCAGTACTTC. Together with reference TRBV19 and TRBJ2-7, the CDR3 gives the full variable domain: DGGITQSPKYLFRKEGQNVTLSCEQNLNHDAMYWYRQDPGQGLRLIYYSQIVNDFQKGDIAEGYSVSREKKESFPLTVTSAQKNPTAFYLCASSIRDRPYEQYFGPGTRLTVT.

In its sample, this clonotype was seen a few times. V is TRBV5-1 and J is TRBJ2-1; 7 positions agree with TRBD1. The CDR3 runs 16 residues. Germline CDR1 reads SGHRS; CDR2 reads YFSETQ. The junction had 7 bases not matched to a gene; V was cut back by 4 bases and J by 0 bases. In DNA form, the CDR3 reads TGCGCCAGCAGCGCTGGACAGGAGAGCTCCTACAATGAGCAGTTCTTC. Protein sequence: CASSAGQESSYNEQFF.

The chain carries TRBV20-1 and TRBJ1-3; D is ambiguous. The CDR3 contains 15 residues. Germline V gene sequence: CDR1 DFQATT, CDR2 SNEGSKA (reference sequence). V dropped 4 bases and J dropped 0 bases, with 13 bases sitting between them. The CDR3 reads CSATSSAGSGNTIYF. The CDR3 nucleotides are TGCAGTGCTACCTCAAGTGCCGGCTCTGGAAACACCATATATTTT.

This clonotype occurred a few times. V usage is TRBV20-1 and J usage is TRBJ1-2; D is unclear. Per the germline V gene, CDR1 is DFQATT and CDR2 is SNEGSKA (reference sequence). The CDR3 extends over 13 amino acids. Trimming stripped 4 bases from V and 0 bases from J, with 9 bases between. CDR3 amino acids: CSATRTPNYGYTF. Written as DNA, the CDR3 is TGCAGTGCTACCCGAACCCCTAACTATGGCTACACCTTC.

The V call is TRBV19, the J call TRBJ2-3; 13 bases align to TRBD2. J gave up 0 bases and V 3 bases, and 6 bases lay outside the gene matches. Looked up from germline, CDR1 is LNHDA and CDR2 is SQIVND (reference sequence). There are 18 residues in the CDR3. The CDR3 reads CASSIPGLAGFSTDTQYF. CDR3 nucleotide sequence: TGTGCCAGTAGTATTCCGGGACTAGCGGGATTCAGCACAGATACGCAGTATTTT.

The chain combines TRBV5-1 with TRBJ1-2; weak D call: TRBD1 (5 bases). This CDR3 has 12 amino acids. Germline loops: CDR1 SGHRS, CDR2 YFSETQ. The V end lost 4 bases, the J end lost 6 bases, and 10 bases lay between the germline ends. The CDR3 spells CASSMARDGYTF. For the CDR3, the DNA is TGCGCCAGCAGCATGGCCAGGGATGGCTACACCTTC.

The chain employs TRBV27 and TRBJ2-1, with D perhaps TRBD2 (5 bases). Germline CDR1 MNHEY, CDR2 SMNVEV (reference sequence). The CDR3 contains 14 residues. Trimming pared 5 bases from V and 3 bases from J, leaving 11 bases between. CDR3 in amino acids: CASSEARGYNEQFF. Written as DNA, the CDR3 is TGTGCCAGCAGTGAAGCCCGGGGCTACAATGAGCAGTTCTTC.